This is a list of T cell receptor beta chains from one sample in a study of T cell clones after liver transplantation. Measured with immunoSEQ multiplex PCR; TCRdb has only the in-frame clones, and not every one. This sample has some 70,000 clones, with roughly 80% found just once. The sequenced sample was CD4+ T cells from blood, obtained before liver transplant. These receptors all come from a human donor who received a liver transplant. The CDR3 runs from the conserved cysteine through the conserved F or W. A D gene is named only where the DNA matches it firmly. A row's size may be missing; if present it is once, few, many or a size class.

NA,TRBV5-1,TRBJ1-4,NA,TGCGCCAGCAGCTACAGCCTGACAACTAATGAAAAACTGTTTTTT,CASSYSLTTNEKLFF
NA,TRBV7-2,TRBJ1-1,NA,TGTGCCAGCAGCTACTCATGGACAGTCCGGCTAGGCCTCGCGCCTGAAGCTTTCTTT,CASSYSWTVRLGLAPEAFF
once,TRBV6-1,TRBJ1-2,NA,TGTGCCAGCAGTGAAGCGCACGTCAACTATGGCTACACCTTC,CASSEAHVNYGYTF
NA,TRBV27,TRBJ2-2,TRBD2,TGTGCCAGCAGTTTATGGGGCGGGAGAAGGACCGGGGAGCTGTTTTTT,CASSLWGGRRTGELFF
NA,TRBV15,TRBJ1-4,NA,TGTGCCACCAGCAGAGAGGGGGGCGCCGGTGAAAAACTGTTTTTT,CATSREGGAGEKLFF
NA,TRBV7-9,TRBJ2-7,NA,TGTGCCAGCAGGAGATTGAGAGGGCGGACCTCCTACGAGCAGTACTTC,CASRRLRGRTSYEQYF
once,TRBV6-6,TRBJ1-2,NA,TGTGCCAGCCTCGGGGTATCCGACTATGGCTACACCTTC,CASLGVSDYGYTF
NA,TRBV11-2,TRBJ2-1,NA,TGTGCCAGCAGCTTCGGCAGGCGCCTGTTCTTC,CASSFGRRLFF
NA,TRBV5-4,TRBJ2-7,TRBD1,TGTGCCAGCAGCGGGAGGACAGGGGGAAACGAGCAGTACTTC,CASSGRTGGNEQYF
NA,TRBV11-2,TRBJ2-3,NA,TGTGCCAGCAGGCCTCTCTTCACAGGGGAGGGGGCAGATACGCAGTATTTT,CASRPLFTGEGADTQYF
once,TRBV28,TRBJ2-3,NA,TGTGCCAGCAGTTTGGGGGGGCGTGATACGCAGTATTTT,CASSLGGRDTQYF
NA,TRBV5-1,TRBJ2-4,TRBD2,TGCGCCAGCAGCCCCGTGGAGGGGCGGGGGGACATTCAGTACTTC,CASSPVEGRGDIQYF
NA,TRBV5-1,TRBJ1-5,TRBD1,TGCGCCAGCAGCTTGGGACAGGGAGCTCAGCCCCAGCATTTT,CASSLGQGAQPQHF
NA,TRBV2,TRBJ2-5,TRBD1,TGTGCCAGCGGGGCAGGGACAGGGTTAGAGACCCAGTACTTC,CASGAGTGLETQYF
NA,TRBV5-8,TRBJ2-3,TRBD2,TGTGCCAGCAGCTTTAGCGGGACCGCAGATACGCAGTATTTT,CASSFSGTADTQYF
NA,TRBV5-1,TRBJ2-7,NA,TGCGCCAGCAGCTTGGCAGGGGCCATCTACGAGCAGTACTTC,CASSLAGAIYEQYF
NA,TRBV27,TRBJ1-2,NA,TGTGCCAGCGCCGGGGCAGATTATGACTATGGCTACACCTTC,CASAGADYDYGYTF
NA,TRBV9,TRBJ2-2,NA,TGTGCCAGCAGCGCCCAGGGCACCGGGGAGCTGTTTTTT,CASSAQGTGELFF
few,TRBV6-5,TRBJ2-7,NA,TGTGCCAGCAGTTCGGGACTCTCGACCTACGAGCAGTACTTC,CASSSGLSTYEQYF
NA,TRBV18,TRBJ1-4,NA,TGTGCCAGCTCCCCACCCCCAGGGTCTTATGAAAAACTGTTTTTT,CASSPPPGSYEKLFF
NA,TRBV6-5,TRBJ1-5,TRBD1,TGTGCCAGCAGTTCCGGGACAGGGGACAATCAGCCCCAGCATTTT,CASSSGTGDNQPQHF
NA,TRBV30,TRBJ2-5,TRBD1,TGTGCCGGACTTCGACAGGGCAAAAGTTCCGAGACCCAGTACTTC,CAGLRQGKSSETQYF
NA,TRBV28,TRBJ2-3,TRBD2,TGTGCCAGCAGTTGGGCCCGGACTAGCGGTTCCACAGATACGCAGTATTTT,CASSWARTSGSTDTQYF
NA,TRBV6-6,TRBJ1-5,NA,TGTGCCAGCAGCTCTCGGGACACCTATAGCAATCAGCCCCAGCATTTT,CASSSRDTYSNQPQHF
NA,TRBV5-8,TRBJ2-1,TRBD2,TGTGCCAGCAGCTTCCTCCTAGCGGGAGTTGGCGAGCAGTTCTTC,CASSFLLAGVGEQFF
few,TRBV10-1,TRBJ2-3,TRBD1,TGCGCCAGCAGTGACCTGCGGACAGGGTCCACAGATACGCAGTATTTT,CASSDLRTGSTDTQYF
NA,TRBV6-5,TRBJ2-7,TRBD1,TGTGCCAGCGGGCACCCGGGACAGGGGGACGAGCAGTACTTC,CASGHPGQGDEQYF
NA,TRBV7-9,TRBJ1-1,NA,TGTGCCAGCAGCTTGGCGGGTGGGGGAGTAACTGAAGCTTTCTTT,CASSLAGGGVTEAFF
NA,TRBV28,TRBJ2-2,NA,TGTGCCAGCACCTTACAGTACACCGGGGAGCTGTTTTTT,CASTLQYTGELFF
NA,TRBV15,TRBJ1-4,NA,TGTGCCACCAGCAGGGCTCTCTCTAATAATGAAAAACTGTTTTTT,CATSRALSNNEKLFF
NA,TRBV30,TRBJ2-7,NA,TGTGCCTGGGGGACGCCGGGTTATGGTTACGAGCAGTACTTC,CAWGTPGYGYEQYF
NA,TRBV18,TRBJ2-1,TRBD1,TGTGCCAGCTCCCCTGGGGGGGACAGGGGTGGCCATGAGCAGTTCTTC,CASSPGGDRGGHEQFF
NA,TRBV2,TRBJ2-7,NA,TGTGCCAGCAGTGAGGAGCGGACCTACGAGCAGTACTTC,CASSEERTYEQYF
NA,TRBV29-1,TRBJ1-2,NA,TGCAGTTTGGGGGAAGGTATCGGCTACACCTTC,CSLGEGIGYTF
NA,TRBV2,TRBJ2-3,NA,TGTGCCAGCAGTATACAGAGAGATACGCAGTATTTT,CASSIQRDTQYF
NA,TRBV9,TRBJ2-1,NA,TGTGCCAGCAGCGTAGGGTCGCGGCAGAATGAGCAGTTCTTC,CASSVGSRQNEQFF
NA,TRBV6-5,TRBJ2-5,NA,TGTGCCAGCAGCCCCTTCGGAGGGGGAGAGACCCAGTACTTC,CASSPFGGGETQYF
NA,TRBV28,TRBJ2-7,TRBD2,TGTGCCAGCAGTCTGAAACTAGCGGGAGGGCACCGGCAGTACTTC,CASSLKLAGGHRQYF
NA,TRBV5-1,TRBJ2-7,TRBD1,TGCGCCAGCAGCACCGGGACAGGGGCTTCCTACGAGCAGTACTTC,CASSTGTGASYEQYF
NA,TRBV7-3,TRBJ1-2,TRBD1,TGTGCCAGCAGCGCCGGACAGGATTATGGCTACACCTTC,CASSAGQDYGYTF
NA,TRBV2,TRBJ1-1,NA,TGTGCCAGCAGTGATCGTAGAGTAAGGAACACTGAAGCTTTCTTT,CASSDRRVRNTEAFF
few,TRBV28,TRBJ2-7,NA,TGTGCCAGCAGTTTGGCGACGGGTCCCTACGAGCAGTACTTC,CASSLATGPYEQYF
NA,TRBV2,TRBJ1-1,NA,TGTGCCAGCAGTGACGACATTACTGAAGCTTTCTTT,CASSDDITEAFF
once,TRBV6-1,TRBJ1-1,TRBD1,TGTGCCAGCAGTCCCGGACAGGTCGGTCAAGCTTTCTTT,CASSPGQVGQAFF
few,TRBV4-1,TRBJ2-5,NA,TGCGCCAGCAGCCCGGAGGATCGTCTGAAGACCCAGTACTTC,CASSPEDRLKTQYF
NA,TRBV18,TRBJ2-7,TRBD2,TGTGCCAGCTCACCTTTCGGGACTAGCGGAACTTACGAGCAGTACTTC,CASSPFGTSGTYEQYF
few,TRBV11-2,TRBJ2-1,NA,TGTGCCAGCAGAACTCTTCGGCGGTTGGGTAATGAGCAGTTCTTC,CASRTLRRLGNEQFF